The entry below gives a single T cell receptor beta chain sequence along with its context. Its cognate antigen is unknown. CDR1 is SNHLY and CDR2 is FYNNEI in the germline V gene. Trimming cost V 7 bases and J 4 bases, with 10 bases left between them. CDR3 size: 13 residues. The sample is drawn from a study of T cell responses to AZD1222 COVID-19 vaccine. General study results and limits: Reports indicate that nearly half of spike-specific TCRs are directed at unmutated variant regions. Donors in the cohort were predominantly white British and more often female, and clonal diversity was possibly underestimated.

Libraries were prepared by immunoSEQ multiplex PCR; TCRdb keeps only in-frame clonotypes and omits some of them. The table includes roughly 100,000 clones, roughly 87% detected once. This chain links TRBV2 with TRBJ1-4, with D maybe TRBD1 (6 bases). The source was peripheral blood, collected on day 0 of AZD1222 vaccination. The source is an adult in good health. As DNA, the CDR3 is TGTGCCAGCACCAGGGGCATTAATGAAAAACTGTTTTTT. It yields the protein CASTRGINEKLFF.